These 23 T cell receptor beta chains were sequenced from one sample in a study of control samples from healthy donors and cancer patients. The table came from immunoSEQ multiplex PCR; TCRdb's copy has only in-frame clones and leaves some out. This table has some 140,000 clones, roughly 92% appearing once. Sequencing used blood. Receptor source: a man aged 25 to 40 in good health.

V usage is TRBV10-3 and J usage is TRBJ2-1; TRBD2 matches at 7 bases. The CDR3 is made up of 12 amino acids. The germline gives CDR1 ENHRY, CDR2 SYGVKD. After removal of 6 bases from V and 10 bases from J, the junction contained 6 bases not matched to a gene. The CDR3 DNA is TGTGCCATCAGCTTACTAGCGTCGGAGCAGTTCTTC. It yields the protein CAISLLASEQFF.

Here the CDR3 reads CASSLMSSGNTIYF. The CDR3 region has the DNA TGTGCCAGCAGCTTGATGAGCTCTGGAAACACCATATATTTT. This chain uses TRBV7-2 with TRBJ1-3; D is uncertain. The CDR3 spans 14 residues. Per the germline V gene, CDR1 is SGHTA and CDR2 is FQGNSA. V was clipped by 3 bases and J by 0 bases, with 6 bases between them.

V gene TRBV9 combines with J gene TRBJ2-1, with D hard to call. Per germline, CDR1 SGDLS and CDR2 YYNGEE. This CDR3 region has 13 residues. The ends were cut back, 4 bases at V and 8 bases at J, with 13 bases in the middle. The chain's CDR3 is CASSPVRGYEQFF. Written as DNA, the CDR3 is TGTGCCAGCAGCCCAGTCCGTGGGTATGAGCAGTTCTTC.

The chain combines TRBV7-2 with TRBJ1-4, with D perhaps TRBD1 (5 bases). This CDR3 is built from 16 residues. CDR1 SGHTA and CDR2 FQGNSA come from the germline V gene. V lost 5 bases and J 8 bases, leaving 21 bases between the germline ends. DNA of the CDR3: TGTGCCAGCAGCCCAAACTCGGGGGGAAAGGGAGAAAAACTGTTTTTT. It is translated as CASSPNSGGKGEKLFF.

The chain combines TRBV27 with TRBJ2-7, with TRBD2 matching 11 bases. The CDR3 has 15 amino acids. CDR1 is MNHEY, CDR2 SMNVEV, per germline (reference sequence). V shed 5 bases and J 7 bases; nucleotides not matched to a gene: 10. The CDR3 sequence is CASSPRLAGSKEQYF. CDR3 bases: TGTGCCAGCAGTCCCCGACTAGCGGGAAGTAAAGAGCAGTACTTC.

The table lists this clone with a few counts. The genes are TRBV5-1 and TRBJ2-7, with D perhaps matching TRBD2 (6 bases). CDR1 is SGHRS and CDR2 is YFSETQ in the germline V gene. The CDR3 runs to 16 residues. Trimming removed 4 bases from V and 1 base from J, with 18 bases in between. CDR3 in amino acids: CASSPAGGTLSYEQYF. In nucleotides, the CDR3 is TGCGCCAGCAGCCCCGCAGGAGGGACGCTATCCTACGAGCAGTACTTC.

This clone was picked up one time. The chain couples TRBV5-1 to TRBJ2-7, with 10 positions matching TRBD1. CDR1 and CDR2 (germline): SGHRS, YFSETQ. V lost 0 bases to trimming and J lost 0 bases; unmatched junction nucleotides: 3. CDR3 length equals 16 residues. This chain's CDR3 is CASSLEGTGASYEQYF. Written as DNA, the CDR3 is TGCGCCAGCAGCTTGGAAGGGACAGGGGCCTCCTACGAGCAGTACTTC.

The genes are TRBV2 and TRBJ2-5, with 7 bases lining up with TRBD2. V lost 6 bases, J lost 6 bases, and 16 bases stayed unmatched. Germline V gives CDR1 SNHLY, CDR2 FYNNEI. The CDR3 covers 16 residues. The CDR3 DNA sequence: TGTGCCAGCAGCGAGCCTTGGGCGGGAGTCACGAAGACCCAGTACTTC. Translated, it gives CASSEPWAGVTKTQYF.

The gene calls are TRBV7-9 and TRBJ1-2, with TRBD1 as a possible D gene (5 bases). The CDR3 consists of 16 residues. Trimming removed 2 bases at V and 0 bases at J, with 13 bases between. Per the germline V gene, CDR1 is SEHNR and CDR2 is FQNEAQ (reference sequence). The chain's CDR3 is CASSLLGTASNYGYTF. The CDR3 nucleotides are TGTGCCAGCAGCTTATTGGGGACGGCCTCTAACTATGGCTACACCTTC.

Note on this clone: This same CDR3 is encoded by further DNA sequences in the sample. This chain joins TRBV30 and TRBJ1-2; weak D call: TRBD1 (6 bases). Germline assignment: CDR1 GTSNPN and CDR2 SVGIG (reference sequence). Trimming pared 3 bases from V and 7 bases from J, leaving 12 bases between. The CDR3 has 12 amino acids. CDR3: CAWRQGRVGYTF. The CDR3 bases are TGTGCCTGGAGACAGGGCAGGGTTGGCTACACCTTC.

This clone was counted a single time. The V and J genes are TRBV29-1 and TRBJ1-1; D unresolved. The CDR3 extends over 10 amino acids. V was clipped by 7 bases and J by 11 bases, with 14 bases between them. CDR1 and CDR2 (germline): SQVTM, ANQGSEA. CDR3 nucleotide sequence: TGCAGCGCCCTCAGAGGGTGGGCTTTCTTT. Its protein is CSALRGWAFF.

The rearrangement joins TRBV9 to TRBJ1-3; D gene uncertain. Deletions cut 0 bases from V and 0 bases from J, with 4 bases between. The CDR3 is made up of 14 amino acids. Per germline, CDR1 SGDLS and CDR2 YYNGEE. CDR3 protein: CASSVDVSGNTIYF. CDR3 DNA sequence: TGTGCCAGCAGCGTAGACGTCTCTGGAAACACCATATATTTT.

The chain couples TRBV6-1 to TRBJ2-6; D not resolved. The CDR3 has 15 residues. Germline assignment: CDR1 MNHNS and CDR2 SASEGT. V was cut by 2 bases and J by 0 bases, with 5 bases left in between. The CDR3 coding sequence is TGTGCCAGCAGTGAATCAGGCTCTGGGGCCAACGTCCTGACTTTC. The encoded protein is CASSESGSGANVLTF.

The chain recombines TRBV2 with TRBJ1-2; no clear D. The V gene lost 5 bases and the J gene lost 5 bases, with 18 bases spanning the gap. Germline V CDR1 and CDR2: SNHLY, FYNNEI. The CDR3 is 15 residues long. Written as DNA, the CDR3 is TGTGCCAGCAGTAATTGGAGATCCGCGGCATATGGCTACACCTTC. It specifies CASSNWRSAAYGYTF.

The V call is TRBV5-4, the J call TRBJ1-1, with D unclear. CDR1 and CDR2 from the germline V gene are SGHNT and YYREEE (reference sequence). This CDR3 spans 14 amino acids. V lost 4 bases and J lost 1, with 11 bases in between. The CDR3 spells CASSPRTANTEAFF. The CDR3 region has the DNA TGTGCCAGCAGCCCCCGGACTGCGAACACTGAAGCTTTCTTT.

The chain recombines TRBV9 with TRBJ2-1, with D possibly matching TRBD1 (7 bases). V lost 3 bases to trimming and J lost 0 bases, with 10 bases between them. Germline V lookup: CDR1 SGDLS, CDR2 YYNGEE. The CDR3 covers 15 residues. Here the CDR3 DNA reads TGTGCCAGCAGCGCCCAGGGGGGCTCCTACAATGAGCAGTTCTTC. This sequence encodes CASSAQGGSYNEQFF.

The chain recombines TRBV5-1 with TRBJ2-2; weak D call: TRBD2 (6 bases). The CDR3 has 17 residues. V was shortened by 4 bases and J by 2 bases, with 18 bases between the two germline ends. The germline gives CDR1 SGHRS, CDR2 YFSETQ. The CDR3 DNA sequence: TGCGCCAGCAGCCTGTTAACTAGCAGAGTCAACACCGGGGAGCTGTTTTTT. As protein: CASSLLTSRVNTGELFF.

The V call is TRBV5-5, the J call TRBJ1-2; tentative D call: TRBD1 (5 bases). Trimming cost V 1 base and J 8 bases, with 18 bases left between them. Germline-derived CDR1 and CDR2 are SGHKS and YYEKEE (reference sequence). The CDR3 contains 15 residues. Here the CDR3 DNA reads TGTGCCAGCAGCTTGAGTGCCAGGGCCGTCGAAGGCTACACCTTC. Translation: CASSLSARAVEGYTF. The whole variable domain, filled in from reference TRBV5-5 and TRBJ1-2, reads DAGVTQSPTHLIKTRGQQVTLRCSPISGHKSVSWYQQVLGQGPQFIFQYYEKEERGRGNFPDRFSARQFPNYSSELNVNALLLGDSALYLCASSLSARAVEGYTFGSGTRLTVV.

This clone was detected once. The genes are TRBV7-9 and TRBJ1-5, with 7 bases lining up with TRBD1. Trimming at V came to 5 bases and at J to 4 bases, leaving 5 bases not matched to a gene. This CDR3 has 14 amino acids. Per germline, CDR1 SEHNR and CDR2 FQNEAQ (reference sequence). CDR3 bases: TGTGCCAGCAGCAAGGGGGCCAGGAATCAGCCCCAGCATTTT. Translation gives CASSKGARNQPQHF.

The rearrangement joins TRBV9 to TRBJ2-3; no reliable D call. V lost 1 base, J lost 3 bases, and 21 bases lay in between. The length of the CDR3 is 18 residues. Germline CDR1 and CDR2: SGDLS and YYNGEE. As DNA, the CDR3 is TGTGCCAGCAGCGTACGCCTAGGTCCCCCCTACACTACAGATACGCAGTATTTT. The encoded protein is CASSVRLGPPYTTDTQYF.

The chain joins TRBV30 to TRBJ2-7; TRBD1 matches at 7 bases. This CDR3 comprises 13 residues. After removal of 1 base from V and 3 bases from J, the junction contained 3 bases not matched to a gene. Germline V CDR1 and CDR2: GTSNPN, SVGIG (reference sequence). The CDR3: CAWSAGTVYEQYF. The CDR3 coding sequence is TGTGCCTGGAGTGCGGGGACAGTCTACGAGCAGTACTTC. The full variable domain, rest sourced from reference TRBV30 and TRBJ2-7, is SQTIHQWPATLVQPVGSPLSLECTVEGTSNPNLYWYRQAAGRGLQLLFYSVGIGQISSEVPQNLSASRPQDRQFILSSKKLLLSDSGFYLCAWSAGTVYEQYFGPGTRLTVT.

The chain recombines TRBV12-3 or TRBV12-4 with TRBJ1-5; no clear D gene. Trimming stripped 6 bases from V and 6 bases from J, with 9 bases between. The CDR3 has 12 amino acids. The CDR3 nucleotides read TGTGCCAGCAGGGATGGACTTCAGCCCCAGCATTTT. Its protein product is CASRDGLQPQHF.

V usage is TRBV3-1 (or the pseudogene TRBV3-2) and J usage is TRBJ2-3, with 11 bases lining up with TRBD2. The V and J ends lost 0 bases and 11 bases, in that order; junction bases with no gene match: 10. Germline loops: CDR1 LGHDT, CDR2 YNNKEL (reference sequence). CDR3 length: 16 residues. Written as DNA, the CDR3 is TGTGCCAGCAGCCAAGATTGGCTAGCGGGAGGAGCATTGCAGTATTTT. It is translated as CASSQDWLAGGALQYF.